This TCR beta chain appears in the sequencing data of a study of blood T cell repertoires in COVID-19. Study as a whole: Sites across the United States, Italy and Spain contributed samples from acute and convalescent COVID-19.

Under the authors' procedure: How many nucleated cells were present was estimated from reference gene primer amplification. Only in-frame clones appear in the TCRdb table, and some are missing; sequencing was by immunoSEQ multiplex PCR. The DNA gave D and trimming, while V, J and clone size come from that table. The sample gives more than 200,000 clones, under 90% of which show up once; roughly 2.6% is in the top ten. The CDR3 spans 13 residues. The germline CDR1 and CDR2 sequences are LNHDA and SQIVND (reference sequence). Trimming stripped 5 bases from V and 3 bases from J, with 10 bases between. The gene calls are TRBV19 and TRBJ1-1; possibly TRBD1 for D (6 bases). Sequenced input: peripheral blood. The clonotype was recovered from a woman aged 35 to 49 with active or convalescent COVID-19. CDR3 DNA sequence: TGTGCCAGTAGTGGCAGGGGAGACACTGAAGCTTTCTTT. It is translated as CASSGRGDTEAFF.